The 29 T cell receptor beta chains listed next were all sequenced from one sample in a study of T-cell reconstitution after alpha-beta-depleted transplantation in children. The TCRbeta library was prepared with unique molecular identifiers. Via MiXCR, TCRdb re-called the PCR reads, giving one row per CDR3 protein. The data contain some 490,000 distinct CDR3 sequences, 9.5% to 15% of them seen just once; the ten biggest clones take up under 7%. The sample consisted of PBMCs from the stem cell graft donor, taken from the stem cell graft. All receptors come from a human donor who donated a stem cell graft to a child with combined immunodeficiency.

J is TRBJ2-1 and V is TRBV6-2 or TRBV6-3; 12 bases are shared with TRBD2. The germline CDR1 and CDR2 sequences are MNHEY and SVGEGT. The CDR3 is made up of 14 amino acids. J gave up 7 bases and V 6 bases, and 4 bases lay outside the gene matches. The CDR3 DNA reads TGTGCCAGCAGGCCCGGGACTAGCGGGAATGAGCAGTTCTTC. Residues: CASRPGTSGNEQFF.

This clonotype occurred a few times. The chain couples TRBV20-1 to TRBJ2-3; possible D gene TRBD1, 6 bases. From germline, CDR1 is DFQATT and CDR2 SNEGSKA (reference sequence). The germline V and J ends were trimmed by 0 bases and 3 bases, with 10 bases remaining between them. The CDR3 is 14 amino acids. Here the CDR3 reads CSARDRGWTDTQYF. CDR3 bases: TGCAGTGCTAGAGACAGGGGATGGACAGATACGCAGTATTTT.

This clonotype was recorded many times. The chain combines TRBV12-3 or TRBV12-4 with TRBJ1-2; tentative D call: TRBD1 (5 bases). CDR3 length: 13 amino acids. The V and J ends lost 2 bases and 6 bases respectively, with 10 bases between them. CDR3 region: CASSLSGPNGYTF. The CDR3, as DNA: TGTGCCAGCAGTTTATCGGGGCCAAATGGCTACACCTTC.

This clonotype occurred many times. The chain recombines TRBV12-3 or TRBV12-4 with TRBJ2-6; 11 bases are shared with TRBD2. The CDR3 spans 18 residues. V shed 4 bases and J 3 bases; nucleotides not matched to a gene: 8. The CDR3 bases are TGTGCCAGCAGTTGGGTACTAGCGGGGGAATATGGGGCCAACGTCCTGACTTTC. Encoded protein: CASSWVLAGEYGANVLTF.

The table lists this clonotype with many counts. V gene TRBV6-5 combines with J gene TRBJ2-2, with D hard to call. The V and J ends lost 5 bases and 0 bases respectively, with 4 bases between them. The CDR3 extends over 13 amino acids. Looked up from germline, CDR1 is MNHEY and CDR2 is SVGAGI. The CDR3 is CASSVSNTGELFF. DNA for the CDR3: TGTGCCAGCAGTGTCTCGAACACCGGGGAGCTGTTTTTT.

This clonotype was counted between two and nine times. The chain carries TRBV28 and TRBJ1-5; D unclear. There are 12 residues in the CDR3. Trimming shortened V by 7 bases and J by 4 bases, and 8 bases separated the two germline ends. Germline V gene lookup returns CDR1 MDHEN and CDR2 SYDVKM. The CDR3 coding sequence is TGTGCCAGCAAGGGAGCAAATCAGCCCCAGCATTTT. This gives the protein CASKGANQPQHF.

This clonotype was counted a few times. The rearrangement uses TRBV7-8 and TRBJ2-5, with D uncertain. The ends were cut back, 3 bases at V and 1 base at J, with 24 bases in the middle. The CDR3 covers 19 residues. CDR1 and CDR2 from the germline V gene are SGHVS and FQNEAQ. The CDR3 region has the DNA TGTGCCAGCAGCTTTGAGCGAGAACTTTTTAAAGGGCTCCAAGAGACCCAGTACTTC. Its protein is CASSFERELFKGLQETQYF.

This clonotype has just a few counts. The chain is built from TRBV29-1 and TRBJ2-3, with D possibly TRBD2 on 6 matching bases. Germline V gene data show CDR1 as SQVTM and CDR2 as ANQGSEA. The CDR3 covers 16 residues. With 7 bases removed from V and 0 bases from J, the gap between germline ends came to 20 bases. The CDR3 nucleotides are TGCAGCGGGTGGGGAGGAAGCGAAGCAAGCACAGATACGCAGTATTTT. Translating it yields CSGWGGSEASTDTQYF.

This clonotype occurred a few times. The CDR3 region is CASSQAWGEQFF. CDR3 sequence (DNA): TGCGCCAGCAGCCAAGCCTGGGGGGAGCAGTTCTTC. The rearrangement links TRBV4-3 to TRBJ2-1, with D perhaps being TRBD1 or TRBD2 (5 bases each). This CDR3 comprises 12 residues. From germline, CDR1 is LGHNA and CDR2 YSLEER. Trimming left V 1 base short and J 10 bases short, with 8 bases between.

The rearrangement joins TRBV12-3 or TRBV12-4 to TRBJ1-1; D remains unclear. The ends were cut back, 6 bases at V and 6 bases at J, with 8 bases in the middle. The CDR3 spans 11 residues. CDR3 sequence: CASSLTPEAFF. Here the CDR3 DNA reads TGTGCCAGCAGCCTGACCCCTGAAGCTTTCTTT.

This clonotype has ten or more counts. The chain combines TRBV20-1 with TRBJ2-3, with 16 nucleotides matching TRBD2. Germline V gives CDR1 DFQATT, CDR2 SNEGSKA (reference sequence). CDR3 length equals 17 residues. The ends lost 3 bases at V and 3 bases at J; junction bases unmatched: 6. The CDR3 nucleotides are TGCAGTGCTAGGACGGGACTAGCGGGAGGGCCAACAGATACGCAGTATTTT. Protein sequence: CSARTGLAGGPTDTQYF.

The gene calls are TRBV7-9 and TRBJ2-7, with D perhaps matching TRBD2 (6 bases). This CDR3 comprises 15 residues. V lost 5 bases and J 2 bases, leaving 16 bases between the germline ends. The germline gives CDR1 SEHNR, CDR2 FQNEAQ (reference sequence). Written as DNA, the CDR3 is TGTGCCAGCAGCCTCGGGACTCTTTACGCCTACGAGCAGTACTTC. It encodes CASSLGTLYAYEQYF.

V is TRBV4-2 and J is TRBJ2-7, with a weak D call TRBD2 (6 bases). The CDR3 is 13 residues long. Looked up from germline, CDR1 is LGHNA and CDR2 is YNFKEQ. Trimming left V 8 bases short and J 3 bases short, with 14 bases between. The CDR3 DNA is TGTGCCAGCGTGGACTATATTATCTACGAGCAGTACTTC. Encoded protein: CASVDYIIYEQYF.

The chain is built from TRBV19 and TRBJ2-1; TRBD2 might be the D (5 bases). The CDR3 length is 12 residues. Germline CDR1 reads LNHDA; CDR2 reads SQIVND (reference sequence). V lost 4 bases and J lost 8, with 9 bases in between. Here the CDR3 DNA reads TGTGCCAGTAGTACCGACTATCATGAGCAGTTCTTC. Translation: CASSTDYHEQFF.

This clonotype was seen only a few times. The gene calls are TRBV29-1 and TRBJ2-7, with TRBD1 matching 9 bases. The trim removed 4 bases at V and 3 bases at J, leaving 19 bases unmatched. This CDR3 is 18 amino acids long. Germline V gene data show CDR1 as SQVTM and CDR2 as ANQGSEA. In DNA, the CDR3 is TGCAGCGTTGTACGAAATTTACCGGGACAGGGTCCGGGCTACGAGCAGTACTTC. Translated, it gives CSVVRNLPGQGPGYEQYF.

The V gene is TRBV29-1, the J gene TRBJ2-4; 7 positions agree with TRBD1. In germline, CDR1 is SQVTM, CDR2 ANQGSEA. With 5 bases clipped from V and 14 bases from J, the junction kept 9 bases outside the gene matches. This CDR3 spans 11 amino acids. Here the CDR3 DNA reads TGCAGCGTTCAACAGGGGTCCTTGGAGTACTTC. Residues: CSVQQGSLEYF.

This clonotype was found a few times. V and J are TRBV5-1 and TRBJ2-7; no clear D gene. The CDR3 totals 13 residues. Germline V gene lookup returns CDR1 SGHRS and CDR2 YFSETQ. With 1 base removed from V and 3 bases from J, the gap between germline ends came to 8 bases. This CDR3 is CASSLSPYYEQYF. The CDR3 DNA reads TGCGCCAGCAGCTTGTCTCCCTACTACGAGCAGTACTTC.

This clonotype was observed many times. The V and J genes are TRBV6-5 and TRBJ1-2; maybe TRBD1 (5 bases). Trimming shortened V by 6 bases and J by 8 bases, and 10 bases separated the two germline ends. Germline V CDR1 and CDR2: MNHEY, SVGAGI. The CDR3 extends over 11 amino acids. CDR3 nucleotide sequence: TGTGCCAGCAGGAGGGGTATAGGCTACACCTTC. Protein sequence: CASRRGIGYTF.

This clonotype was counted ten times or more. CDR3 protein: CASSAGTANTGELFF. CDR3 in DNA: TGTGCCAGCAGCGCCGGGACAGCGAACACCGGGGAGCTGTTTTTT. V and J are TRBV7-2 and TRBJ2-2, with 7 bases lining up with TRBD1. After removal of 5 bases from V and 0 bases from J, the junction contained 3 bases not matched to a gene. This CDR3 spans 15 amino acids. The germline V gene has CDR1 SGHTA and CDR2 FQGNSA.

This rearrangement joins TRBV20-1 to TRBJ2-2; no clear D gene. The CDR3 is 12 amino acids. Trimming took off 3 bases at V and 0 bases at J, with 2 bases between the two ends. Looked up from germline, CDR1 is DFQATT and CDR2 is SNEGSKA (reference sequence). The CDR3: CSASANTGELFF. CDR3 DNA: TGCAGTGCTAGCGCGAACACCGGGGAGCTGTTTTTT.

V gene TRBV19 combines with J gene TRBJ2-7; 8 positions agree with TRBD2. Germline V CDR1 and CDR2: LNHDA, SQIVND (reference sequence). Trimming cost V 3 bases and J 2 bases; bases outside gene matches: 3. The CDR3 runs 14 residues. Written as DNA, the CDR3 is TGTGCCAGTAGTATTGGTAGCGGGACCTACGAGCAGTACTTC. Residues: CASSIGSGTYEQYF.

V gene TRBV10-3 combines with J gene TRBJ2-5; D not resolved. Germline V CDR1 and CDR2: ENHRY, SYGVKD. CDR3 size: 15 residues. V lost 0 bases and J lost 5, with 13 bases in between. For the CDR3, the DNA is TGTGCCATCAGTGAGTCGGTCCGGCCACGGGAGACCCAGTACTTC. This codes for CAISESVRPRETQYF.

The CDR3 is CASSLGLGTGPEKLFF. CDR3 coding DNA: TGTGCCAGCAGCTTGGGACTCGGGACAGGTCCCGAAAAACTGTTTTTT. The V and J genes are TRBV5-4 and TRBJ1-4, with 8 bases fitting TRBD1. The germline CDR1 and CDR2 sequences are SGHNT and YYREEE (reference sequence). The CDR3 runs 16 residues. V gave up 0 bases and J gave up 8 bases; unmatched junction bases: 9. Using reference TRBV5-4 and TRBJ1-4 for the parts outside the CDR3, the full variable domain is ETGVTQSPTHLIKTRGQQVTLRCSSQSGHNTVSWYQQALGQGPQFIFQYYREEENGRGNFPPRFSGLQFPNYSSELNVNALELDDSALYLCASSLGLGTGPEKLFFGSGTQLSVL.

This clonotype appeared once. The chain joins TRBV11-2 to TRBJ1-5; D may be TRBD1 (5 bases). CDR3 length: 16 amino acids. The germline CDR1 and CDR2 sequences are SGHAT and FQNNGV. The ends were cut back, 0 bases at V and 3 bases at J, with 12 bases in the middle. The CDR3 sequence is CASSLDRAGPNQPQHF. In nucleotides, the CDR3 is TGTGCCAGCAGCTTAGATCGTGCAGGGCCCAATCAGCCCCAGCATTTT.

The rearrangement joins TRBV12-3 or TRBV12-4 to TRBJ2-1; 14 positions agree with TRBD2. This CDR3 is built from 19 residues. The V and J ends lost 0 bases and 2 bases, in that order; junction bases with no gene match: 6. The CDR3 sequence: CASSLALGTSGSTYNEQFF. The CDR3 DNA sequence: TGTGCCAGCAGTTTAGCCCTCGGGACTAGCGGGAGCACCTACAATGAGCAGTTCTTC.

This clonotype was picked up many times. The CDR3 DNA is TGTGCCATCAGTGTTGGACCGAGCACAGATACGCAGTATTTT. Protein: CAISVGPSTDTQYF. The chain recombines TRBV10-3 with TRBJ2-3; D gene uncertain. Germline lookup yields CDR1 ENHRY and CDR2 SYGVKD. Trimming left V 4 bases short and J 0 bases short, with 8 bases between. This CDR3 has 14 residues.

V and J are TRBV25-1 and TRBJ2-7, with no clear D. Germline values: CDR1 MGHDK, CDR2 SYGVNS. Deletions cut 8 bases from V and 2 bases from J, with 16 bases between. The CDR3 sequence is 14 residues long. CDR3 nucleotide sequence: TGTGCCAGCCCACCCCGTCCAGGCACCTACGAGCAGTACTTC. Encoded protein: CASPPRPGTYEQYF.

This clonotype was counted at least ten times. The rearrangement links TRBV5-6 to TRBJ2-5; tentative D call: TRBD2 (6 bases). Germline CDR1 reads SGHDT; CDR2 reads YYEEEE. V was cut by 1 base and J by 4 bases, with 11 bases left in between. The CDR3 loop spans 14 amino acids. CDR3 DNA: TGTGCCAGCAGCTTGTGGGCGGGACTAGAGACCCAGTACTTC. It yields the protein CASSLWAGLETQYF.

J is TRBJ2-5 and V is TRBV15, with D unclear. Trimming shortened V by 1 base and J by 1 base, and 13 bases separated the two germline ends. Germline V CDR1 and CDR2: LNHNV, YYDKDF (reference sequence). The CDR3 is 16 amino acids. The CDR3 DNA reads TGTGCCACCAGCAGAGTAAGGGCAGCCCCCCAAGAGACCCAGTACTTC. It specifies CATSRVRAAPQETQYF.